The 18 T cell receptor beta chains below all came from one sample that was sequenced in a study of T cells in Graves' hyperthyroidism and ophthalmopathy. Amplified TCR beta CDR3 regions came from RNA transcripts. The TCR CDR3 first-round RT-PCR relied on the HTBI primer set. TCRdb analysed the multiplex PCR reads with MiXCR anew, one entry per CDR3 protein. The sample contains about 360,000 distinct CDR3 sequences, approximately 14% of which appear only once. The source material was blood. All receptors come from a woman aged 18-29 years with Graves' hyperthyroidism that later progressed to Graves' ophthalmopathy.

V usage is TRBV7-9 and J usage is TRBJ2-3, with D perhaps assigned TRBD1 or TRBD2 (5 bases each). The CDR3 has 14 residues. V lost 5 bases and J 2 bases, leaving 11 bases between the germline ends. CDR1 and CDR2 (germline): SEHNR, FQNEAQ (reference sequence). The chain's CDR3 is CASSDRDDTDTQYF. Written as DNA, the CDR3 is TGTGCCAGCAGCGACCGGGACGACACAGATACGCAGTATTTT.

A few counts support this clonotype. This may be a read error, as it is one base from a much larger clone. The V gene is TRBV28, the J gene TRBJ2-1; TRBD1 matches at 8 bases. Germline-derived CDR1 and CDR2 are MDHEN and SYDVKM. This CDR3 comprises 14 residues. V lost 6 bases and J lost 4; bases outside the gene matches: 5. In DNA, the CDR3 is TGTGCCAGCAGAGGGACAGGCCTTTACAATGAGCAGTTCTTC. As protein: CASRGTGLYNEQFF.

This clonotype was counted ten times or more. The chain is built from TRBV20-1 and TRBJ2-5; D gene uncertain. V lost 3 bases to trimming and J lost 3 bases, with 8 bases between them. The CDR3 is made up of 12 amino acids. The germline CDR1 and CDR2 sequences are DFQATT and SNEGSKA (reference sequence). The CDR3 DNA reads as TGCAGTGCTAGCCCGGTAGAAGAGACCCAGTACTTC. This sequence encodes CSASPVEETQYF.

This clonotype was recorded many times. A read error may be the cause here, since a much bigger clone is one base away. This chain joins TRBV12-3 or TRBV12-4 and TRBJ2-1; D gene uncertain. Between the trimmed V and J ends, which lost 6 bases and 3 bases, there was a span of 12 bases. The CDR3 covers 14 residues. The CDR3 loop reads CASRSSLFYNEQFF. CDR3 bases: TGTGCCAGCAGGTCCTCTCTCTTCTACAATGAGCAGTTCTTC.

This clonotype was detected ten times or more. The chain couples TRBV6-6 to TRBJ2-7, with TRBD1 matching over 7 bases. Germline CDR1 is MNHNY and CDR2 is SVGAGI (reference sequence). V shed 2 bases, J shed 0 bases, and the junction held 7 bases outside the gene matches. This CDR3 has 16 residues. This chain's CDR3 is CASSYLTTGASYEQYF. The CDR3 DNA reads as TGTGCCAGCAGTTACCTAACTACAGGGGCCTCCTACGAGCAGTACTTC.

This clonotype was detected ten times or more. This chain connects TRBV27 to TRBJ2-1; D assignment may be TRBD1 or TRBD2 (6 bases each). CDR3 length: 16 residues. Between the trimmed V and J ends, which lost 4 bases and 1 base, there was a span of 14 bases. Germline V gene data show CDR1 as MNHEY and CDR2 as SMNVEV (reference sequence). The CDR3 here is CASSWEPGASYNEQFF. The DNA of the CDR3 is TGTGCCAGCAGTTGGGAACCGGGGGCTTCCTACAATGAGCAGTTCTTC.

This clonotype was seen ten or more times. CDR3 residues: CASSVDTGVRTGTQYF. CDR3 DNA: TGTGCCAGCAGCGTAGATACGGGTGTCAGGACTGGGACCCAGTACTTC. The rearrangement links TRBV9 to TRBJ2-5; the D gene is possibly TRBD2 (5 bases). The CDR3 is 16 residues long. From germline, CDR1 is SGDLS and CDR2 YYNGEE. Between the trimmed V and J ends, which lost 0 bases and 7 bases, there was a span of 19 bases.

The chain has TRBV6-1 and TRBJ2-7; D assignment may be TRBD1 or TRBD2 (5 bases each). From germline, CDR1 is MNHNS and CDR2 SASEGT. Trimming removed 2 bases at V and 0 bases at J, with 11 bases between. The CDR3 contains 15 residues. The CDR3 coding sequence is TGTGCCAGCAGTGAACGGGACCTCGGCTCCTACGAGCAGTACTTC. Amino acids: CASSERDLGSYEQYF.

In this sample, this clonotype turned up many times. This rearrangement joins TRBV6-2 or TRBV6-3 to TRBJ2-7; D is perhaps TRBD2 (6 bases). V was trimmed by 6 bases and J by 3 bases, leaving 12 bases between them. Per germline, CDR1 MNHEY and CDR2 SVGEGT. This CDR3 comprises 13 residues. The CDR3 sequence: CASSRDSYYEQYF. The CDR3 DNA is TGTGCCAGCAGCCGGGACTCCTACTACGAGCAGTACTTC.

There are many counts of this clonotype. The genes are TRBV7-8 and TRBJ2-7; 8 bases are a match to TRBD2. CDR3 length: 19 residues. J gave up 4 bases and V 5 bases, and 22 bases lay outside the gene matches. Looked up from germline, CDR1 is SGHVS and CDR2 is FQNEAQ. The CDR3 DNA sequence: TGTGCCAGCAGCCCTCAATTCCGGGGCAACAGGGCGGGGGGATACGAGCAGTACTTC. The encoded protein is CASSPQFRGNRAGGYEQYF.

A remark on this clonotype: A much larger clone is a single base away; this may be a read error. The J gene is TRBJ1-5, the V gene TRBV28; perhaps TRBD1 as D (5 bases). The CDR3 loop spans 15 amino acids. Looked up from germline, CDR1 is MDHEN and CDR2 is SYDVKM. The DNA for the CDR3 is TGTGCCGGCAGTCTGCAGGGTTATGGGCATCAGCCCCAGCATTTT. The encoded protein is CAGSLQGYGHQPQHF.

This clonotype was counted ten times or more. The chain recombines TRBV12-3 or TRBV12-4 with TRBJ2-5; D gene ambiguous. This CDR3 is built from 13 residues. V was clipped by 1 base and J by 7 bases, with 10 bases between them. This CDR3 is CASSLGYLGTQYF. The CDR3, as DNA: TGTGCCAGCAGTTTAGGGTACCTCGGGACCCAGTACTTC.

This clonotype was found many times. This chain links TRBV28 with TRBJ2-1; 9 positions match TRBD2. The CDR3 extends over 16 amino acids. Losses at the gene ends were 2 bases for V and 4 bases for J; bases not matched to a gene: 6. Germline loops: CDR1 MDHEN, CDR2 SYDVKM. The CDR3 DNA sequence: TGTGCCAGCAGTTTAGGGGCGGGAGGGGGTTACAATGAGCAGTTCTTC. Amino acid sequence: CASSLGAGGGYNEQFF.

This clonotype has at least ten counts. The chain links TRBV30 to TRBJ1-2, with D hard to call. This CDR3 has 11 amino acids. Germline CDR1 reads GTSNPN; CDR2 reads SVGIG (reference sequence). V lost 5 bases, J lost 8 bases, and 12 bases lay in between. The CDR3 region has the DNA TGTGCCTGGGGCGCCCCTATAGGCTACACCTTC. This encodes CAWGAPIGYTF.

This chain joins TRBV20-1 and TRBJ2-3; a weak D match, TRBD2 (6 bases). Per germline, CDR1 DFQATT and CDR2 SNEGSKA (reference sequence). CDR3 length: 10 residues. Trimming removed 5 bases at V and 9 bases at J, with 9 bases between. The CDR3 loop reads CSAGGVTQYF. Written as DNA, the CDR3 is TGCAGTGCTGGCGGGGTCACGCAGTATTTT.

A few counts support this clonotype. V gene TRBV3-2 combines with J gene TRBJ2-5; TRBD1, the table's D call, was not compared with the DNA. TRBV3-2 is given as a pseudogene. The CDR3 totals 14 residues. The CDR3 DNA sequence: TGTGCCAGCAGCCAACAGGGAACCCAAGAGACCCAGTACTTC. Protein product: CASSQQGTQETQYF.

The chain employs TRBV4-3 and TRBJ2-3, with D perhaps TRBD2 (6 bases). This CDR3 spans 15 amino acids. V was trimmed by 3 bases and J by 4 bases, leaving 14 bases between them. CDR1 is LGHNA, CDR2 YSLEER, per germline. The CDR3 reads CASSQDGRGADTQYF. The CDR3 DNA is TGCGCCAGCAGCCAGGACGGGAGAGGGGCAGATACGCAGTATTTT.

This clonotype was seen only a few times. The rearrangement links TRBV20-1 to TRBJ2-2, with TRBD2 matching 8 bases. Germline V lookup: CDR1 DFQATT, CDR2 SNEGSKA (reference sequence). The CDR3 length is 14 residues. With V trimmed by 5 bases and J by 8 bases, 10 bases remained unmatched. CDR3 nucleotides: TGCAGTGCTGTTAGCGGGACCGCCGGGGGGGAGCTGTTTTTT. It is translated as CSAVSGTAGGELFF.